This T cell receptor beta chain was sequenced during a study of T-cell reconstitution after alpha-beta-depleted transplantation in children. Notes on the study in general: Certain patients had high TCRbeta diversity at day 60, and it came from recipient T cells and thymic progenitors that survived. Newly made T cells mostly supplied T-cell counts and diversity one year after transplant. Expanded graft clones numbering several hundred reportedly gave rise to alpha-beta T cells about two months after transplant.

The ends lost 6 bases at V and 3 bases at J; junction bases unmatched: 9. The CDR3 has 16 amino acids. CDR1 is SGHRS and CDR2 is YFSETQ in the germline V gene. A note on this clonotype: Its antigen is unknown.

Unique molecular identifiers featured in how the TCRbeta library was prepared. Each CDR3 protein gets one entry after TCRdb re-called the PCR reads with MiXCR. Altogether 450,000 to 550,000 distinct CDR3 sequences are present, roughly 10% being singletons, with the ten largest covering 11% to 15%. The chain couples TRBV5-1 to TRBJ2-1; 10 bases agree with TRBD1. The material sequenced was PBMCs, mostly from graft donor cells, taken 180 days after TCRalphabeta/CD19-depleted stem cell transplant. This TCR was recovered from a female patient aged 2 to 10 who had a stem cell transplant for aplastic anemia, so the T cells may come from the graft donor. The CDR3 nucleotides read TGCGCCAGCACCCAGGGGACAGGGGTCAACTACAATGAGCAGTTCTTC. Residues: CASTQGTGVNYNEQFF.